This TCR beta chain was sequenced during a study of CD8+CD57+ T cells in acquired aplastic anemia. Study context: Recorded DNA amounts for sorted CD4+ and CD8+ cells had an average of around 3 ug.

Regarding the study as a whole: CD8+ Simpson's diversity in patients was not significantly different from that in controls. Patients and controls shared under 35 CD8+ CDR3 sequences, highly expressed in patients.

Genomic DNA constituted the template upon which TCR beta VDJ and CDR3 profiling was performed. TCRdb redid the calling of the reads with MiXCR, one entry per CDR3 protein. The data show 170,000 or so distinct CDR3 sequences, with 45% to 50% seen just once and roughly 30% held by the top ten. This clonotype has just one count. Its antigen is not identified. This may stem from a read error, because a much larger clone lies one nucleotide away. Patients selected for sequencing had displayed CD8+CD57+ cell expansion by flow cytometry. Patients had undergone no therapy by the time their blood was sampled. The sequenced sample was sorted CD4+, CD8+, or CD8+CD57+ T cells (not recorded which) from PBMCs. The clonotype comes from a human donor with aplastic anemia.

CDR3 region: CASSQEVGALIGEQFF. CDR3 in DNA: TGCGCCAGCAGCCAAGAAGTGGGTGCCCTCATTGGGGAGCAGTTCTTC. The V call is TRBV4-1, the J call TRBJ2-1; D is ambiguous. The CDR3 totals 16 residues. Trimming left V 0 bases short and J 10 bases short, with 19 bases between. Germline CDR1 and CDR2: MGHRA and YSYEKL.